This T cell receptor beta chain is drawn from a study of T cells expressing NK-cell markers. For each CDR3 protein, TCRdb gives one entry from its re-call of the 5' RACE reads, without DNA. Its table lists roughly 420,000 distinct CDR3 sequences. This CDR3 comprises 17 residues. Germline CDR1 reads SGHDN; CDR2 reads FVKESK. The V and J genes are TRBV14 and TRBJ1-1. Sequencing was carried out using blood T cells: a sorted CD56 or NKG2C T cell subset, CD4+ or CD8+ T cells, or bulk PBMC T cells (not recorded which). This sequence was found in a woman aged 18-70 years in good health. CDR3 protein: CASSQEYRRSMNTEAFF.